Each of the 8 T cell receptor beta chains below was sequenced from the same sample in a study of identical twins. Each CDR3 protein gets one entry after TCRdb re-called the 5' RACE reads with MiXCR. The table lists around 1.7 million distinct CDR3 sequences, about 32% of them singletons. Specimen: cord blood. The receptors come from a newborn girl in good health.

This clonotype was observed a few times. The chain couples TRBV5-1 to TRBJ1-2, with D unclear. The V end was cut by 0 bases, the J end by 4 bases, with 10 bases between. In germline, CDR1 is SGHRS, CDR2 YFSETQ. CDR3 length equals 14 residues. This CDR3 is CASSLEIGVYGYTF. The CDR3 DNA reads as TGCGCCAGCAGCTTGGAAATCGGGGTCTATGGCTACACCTTC. The full variable domain, with the rest looked up from reference TRBV5-1 and TRBJ1-2, is KAGVTQTPRYLIKTRGQQVTLSCSPISGHRSVSWYQQTPGQGLQFLFEYFSETQRNKGNFPGRFSGRQFSNSRSEMNVSTLELGDSALYLCASSLEIGVYGYTFGSGTRLTVV.

Written as DNA, the CDR3 is TGTGCCAGCAGCTTAGCTATAGCGGGAGGGTTCTACAATGAGCAGTACTTC. This translates into CASSLAIAGGFYNEQYF. This rearrangement joins TRBV7-2 to TRBJ2-1; 11 nucleotides match TRBD2. The J call is doubtful: the DNA matches TRBJ2-7 better. The CDR3 is 17 residues long. Germline assignment: CDR1 SGHTA and CDR2 FQGNSA.

This clonotype has only a few counts. The CDR3 region has the DNA TGCAGTGCCCGAAGGGACTTCTACACAGATACGCAGTATTTT. Protein: CSARRDFYTDTQYF. This chain uses TRBV20-1 with TRBJ2-3; maybe TRBD2 (6 bases). The CDR3 spans 14 residues. V was shortened by 6 bases and J by 2 bases, with 15 bases between the two germline ends. Germline CDR1 reads DFQATT; CDR2 reads SNEGSKA (reference sequence).

This clonotype has a handful of counts. The genes are TRBV28 and TRBJ2-1, with 9 positions matching TRBD1. Trimming cost V 6 bases and J 8 bases; bases outside gene matches: 11. The V gene's germline CDR1 is MDHEN and CDR2 SYDVKM. The CDR3 is made up of 15 amino acids. Here the CDR3 reads CASSEAGTGNYEQFF. The CDR3 DNA reads TGTGCCAGCAGCGAAGCCGGGACAGGGAACTATGAGCAGTTCTTC.

This clonotype was detected only a few times. An end of the junction does not agree with germline; a read error may underlie this. The chain recombines TRBV7-7 with TRBJ2-1, with 7 bases that match TRBD1. The germline CDR1 and CDR2 sequences are SSHAT and FNYEAQ (reference sequence). The CDR3 extends over 13 amino acids. The CDR3 sequence: CASSLVGQGVRFF. The CDR3 nucleotides read TGTGCTAGCAGCTTAGTTGGGCAGGGGGTACGGTTCTTC.

The chain joins TRBV5-1 to TRBJ1-1, with 7 bases aligning to TRBD1. Germline V CDR1 and CDR2: SGHRS, YFSETQ. The CDR3 spans 13 residues. After removal of 4 bases from V and 5 bases from J, the junction contained 5 bases not matched to a gene. The CDR3 nucleotides read TGCGCCAGCAGCCCCTACAGGGGAACTGAAGCTTTCTTT. This codes for CASSPYRGTEAFF.

This clonotype showed up just a few times. The chain has TRBV2 and TRBJ2-7; possible D gene TRBD1, 5 bases. Near its end, the DNA agrees better with TRBJ2-5, so the J call may be wrong. CDR1 SNHLY and CDR2 FYNNEI come from the germline V gene. This CDR3 is built from 14 residues. CDR3 amino acids: CASSERQGSETQYF. The CDR3 DNA sequence: TGTGCCAGCAGTGAAAGGCAGGGATCCGAGACCCAGTACTTC.

This clonotype was counted between two and nine times. The V call is TRBV29-1, the J call TRBJ1-2, with D possibly matching TRBD1 (5 bases). Germline CDR1 reads SQVTM; CDR2 reads ANQGSEA. V lost 4 bases and J lost 2, with 11 bases in between. The CDR3 totals 13 residues. DNA of the CDR3: TGCAGCGTTGTTCACGGGGCGAACTATGGCTACACCTTC. Translated, it gives CSVVHGANYGYTF.